This TCR beta chain was observed in a study of blood T cell repertoires in COVID-19. For the study at large: Material from acute and convalescent COVID-19 was sourced from the United States, Italy and Spain. T cells, B-cell-depleted T cells, or PBMCs supplied cDNA or gDNA.

Germline V gene sequence: CDR1 SGHDT, CDR2 YYEEEE. The V end lost 0 bases, the J end lost 1 base, and 4 bases lay between the germline ends. The CDR3 is 14 residues long. Original processing notes: It was from reference gene primer amplification that nucleated cell counts were estimated. Profiled with immunoSEQ multiplex PCR; TCRdb holds only in-frame clones, not every one. Clonal size and the V and J genes are those of that table, whereas D and trimming came from the DNA. The sample consists of 70,000 to 95,000 clones, roughly 90% of them appearing once. V is TRBV5-6 and J is TRBJ1-4, with no clear D. This TCR came from a man aged 45-60 years with acute or convalescent COVID-19. The sequencing sample was made of peripheral blood. CDR3 sequence reads: CASSLGRTNEKLFF. The DNA of the CDR3 is TGTGCCAGCAGCTTGGGGAGAACTAATGAAAAACTGTTTTTT. Looking up the rest from reference TRBV5-6 and TRBJ1-4 gives the full variable domain: DAGVTQSPTHLIKTRGQQVTLRCSPKSGHDTVSWYQQALGQGPQFIFQYYEEEERQRGNFPDRFSGHQFPNYSSELNVNALLLGDSALYLCASSLGRTNEKLFFGSGTQLSVL.